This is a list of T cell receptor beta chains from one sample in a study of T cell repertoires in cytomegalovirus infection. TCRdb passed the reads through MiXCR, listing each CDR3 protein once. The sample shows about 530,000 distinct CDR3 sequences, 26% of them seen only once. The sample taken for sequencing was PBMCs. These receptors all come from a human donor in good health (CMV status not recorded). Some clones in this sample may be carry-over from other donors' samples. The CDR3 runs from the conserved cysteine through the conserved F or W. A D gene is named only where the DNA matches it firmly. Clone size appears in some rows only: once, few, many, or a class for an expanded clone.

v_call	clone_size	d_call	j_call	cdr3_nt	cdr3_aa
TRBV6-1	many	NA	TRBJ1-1	TGTGCCAGCAGTGAACAGGGTGCGGCTTTCTTT	CASSEQGAAFF
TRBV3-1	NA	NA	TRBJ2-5	TGTGCCAGCAGCCAACGCCTAGCAACTAAAGAGACCCAGTACTTC	CASSQRLATKETQYF
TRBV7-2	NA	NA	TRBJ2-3	TGTGCCAGCAAAGGAGCGGTGGTGGGAGATACGCAGTATTTT	CASKGAVVGDTQYF
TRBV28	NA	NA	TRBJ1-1	TGTGCCACTCAATTAGATGGGGGTCTGGCTTTCTTT	CATQLDGGLAFF
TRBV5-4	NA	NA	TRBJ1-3	TGTGCCAGCAGCGGAGGGGTGTCTGGAAACACCATATATTTT	CASSGGVSGNTIYF
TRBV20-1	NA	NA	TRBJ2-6	TGCAGTGCTAGACGGGACGGAATAAGCTCTGGGGCCAACGTCCTGACTTTC	CSARRDGISSGANVLTF
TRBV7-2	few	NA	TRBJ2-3	TGTGCCAGCAGCGAAGGGGGCGGGAGTTGGGATACGCAGTATTTT	CASSEGGGSWDTQYF
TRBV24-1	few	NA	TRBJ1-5	TGTGCCACCAGTGATGGTCTCCAGCCCCAGCATTTT	CATSDGLQPQHF
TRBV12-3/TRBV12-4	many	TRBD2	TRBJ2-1	TGTGCCAGCAGTTTAGGGACTAGCGGGAGACAGTTCTTC	CASSLGTSGRQFF
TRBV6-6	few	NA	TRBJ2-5	TGTGCCAGCAGCCCTATTTACCAAGAGACCCAGTACTTC	CASSPIYQETQYF
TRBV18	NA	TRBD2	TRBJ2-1	TGTGCCAGTTCACCCGAGGCTAGCGGGAGCATTCGGAATGAGCAGTTCTTC	CASSPEASGSIRNEQFF
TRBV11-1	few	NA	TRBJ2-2	TGTGCCAGCAGCTTTGGCGAGGGCCGGGGCACCGGGGAGCTGTTTTTT	CASSFGEGRGTGELFF
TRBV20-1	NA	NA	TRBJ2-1	TGCAGTGCTAAACAGACCCTAAGCTCCTACGATGAGCAGTTCTTC	CSAKQTLSSYDEQFF
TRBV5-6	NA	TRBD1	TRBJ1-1	TGTGCCAGCAGCCTGGAGACAGGGGCATTGAACACTGAAGCTTTCTTT	CASSLETGALNTEAFF
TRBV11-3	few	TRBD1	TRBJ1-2	TGTGCCAGCAGCTCCGGACAGGGGGCACATGGCTACACCTTC	CASSSGQGAHGYTF
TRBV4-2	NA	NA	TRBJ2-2	TGTGCCAGCAGCCATGGGGACATTACCGGGGAGCTGTTTTTT	CASSHGDITGELFF
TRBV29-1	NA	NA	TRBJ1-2	TGCAGCGTTGAAGGGCGGGGCCGCGGCTACACCTTC	CSVEGRGRGYTF
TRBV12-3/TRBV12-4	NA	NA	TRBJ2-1	TGTGCCAGCAGGTCCCCCGGGACCCGATACAATGAGCAGTTCTTC	CASRSPGTRYNEQFF
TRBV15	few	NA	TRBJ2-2	TGTGCCACCAGCATCACCGGGGAGCTGTTTTTT	CATSITGELFF
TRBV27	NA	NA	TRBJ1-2	TGTGCCAGCAGTTCTGGGGCGCGGGTCTATGGCTACACCTTC	CASSSGARVYGYTF
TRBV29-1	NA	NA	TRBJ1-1	TGCAGCGTTGATTGGGGTACTGAAGCTTTCTTT	CSVDWGTEAFF
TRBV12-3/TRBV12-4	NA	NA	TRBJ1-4	TGTGCCAGCATCCCCTCCGGGGCCCCCCGGGAAAAACTGTTTTTT	CASIPSGAPREKLFF
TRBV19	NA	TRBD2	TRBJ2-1	TGTGCCAGTAGGATTTCCCTAGCGGGCTCCTACAATGAGCAGTTCTTC	CASRISLAGSYNEQFF
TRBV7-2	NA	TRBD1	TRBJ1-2	TGTGCCAGCAGCTCGGGACAGGGAAGTGGCTACACCTTC	CASSSGQGSGYTF
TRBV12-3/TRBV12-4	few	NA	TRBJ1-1	TGTGCCAGCAGTTTAACCACGGAATACACTGAAGCTTTCTTT	CASSLTTEYTEAFF
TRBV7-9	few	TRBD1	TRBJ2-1	TGTGCCAGCAGCCTGGGGACAGGTCCTGACAATGAGCAGTTCTTC	CASSLGTGPDNEQFF
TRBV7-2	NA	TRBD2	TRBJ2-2	TGTGCCAGCAGCCCCAAGGGGACTAGCGGGACCGGGGAGCTGTTTTTT	CASSPKGTSGTGELFF
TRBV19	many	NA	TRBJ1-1	TGTGCCAGTAGTATAGGAGACAGGCGGACAGAAGCTTTCTTT	CASSIGDRRTEAFF
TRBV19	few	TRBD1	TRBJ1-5	TGTGCCAGTAGTCCGACAGGGGAAATCCATCGGCCCCAGCATTTT	CASSPTGEIHRPQHF
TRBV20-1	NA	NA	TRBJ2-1	TGCAGTGCTAGAGATCTAGGGGTCAACGATGAGCAGTTCTTC	CSARDLGVNDEQFF
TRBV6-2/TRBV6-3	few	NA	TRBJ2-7	TGTGCCAGCAGTTACGATACCTCCGCAGACGAGCAGTACTTC	CASSYDTSADEQYF
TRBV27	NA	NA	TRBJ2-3	TGTGCCACCTCCCTGGGCTGGTCGGCAGATACGCAGTATTTT	CATSLGWSADTQYF
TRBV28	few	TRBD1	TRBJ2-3	TGTGCCAGCAGTTTTATCCCGGGACAGACGAGCACAGATACGCAGTATTTT	CASSFIPGQTSTDTQYF
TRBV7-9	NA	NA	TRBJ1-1	TGTGCCAGCAGCTTAGATCCTGGGGGAGCTTTCTTT	CASSLDPGGAFF
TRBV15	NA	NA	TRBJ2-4	TGTGCCACCAGCAGAGATCGCGGGATGGGGGGAGAAAACATTCAGTACTTC	CATSRDRGMGGENIQYF
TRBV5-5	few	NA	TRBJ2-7	TGTGCCAGCAGCTTGGCGTGGGGGCCGCGAGGGTACGAGCAGTACTTC	CASSLAWGPRGYEQYF
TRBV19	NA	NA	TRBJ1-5	TGTGCCAGTAATTCGGGATATAGCAATCAGCCCCAGCATTTT	CASNSGYSNQPQHF
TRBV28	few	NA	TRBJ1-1	TGTGCCAGCAGAGTCGGGGGCACTGAAGCTTTCTTT	CASRVGGTEAFF
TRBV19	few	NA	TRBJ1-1	TGTGCCAGTAGTATCCGGACAGCCCCGAACACTGAAGCTTTCTTT	CASSIRTAPNTEAFF
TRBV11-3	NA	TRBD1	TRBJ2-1	TGTGCCAGCAGCATCGGACAGGGCGTTATAGAGCAGTTCTTC	CASSIGQGVIEQFF
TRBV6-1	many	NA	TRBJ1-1	TGTGCCAGCAGTCCAGTAAAACAGGAACCTGAGCCGAACACTGAAGCTTTCTTT	CASSPVKQEPEPNTEAFF
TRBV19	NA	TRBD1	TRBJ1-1	TGTGCCAGTATTCCGGACAGGATGAACACTGAAGCTTTCTTT	CASIPDRMNTEAFF
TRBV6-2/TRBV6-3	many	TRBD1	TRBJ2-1	TGTGCCAGCCGTAAATCCGGGACAGCATACAATGAGCAGTTCTTC	CASRKSGTAYNEQFF
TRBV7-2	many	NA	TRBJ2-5	TGTGCCAGCAGCTTACAAAGGAGCGGGGAGACCCAGTACTTC	CASSLQRSGETQYF
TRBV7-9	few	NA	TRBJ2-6	TGTGCCAGCAGCTTAGTAACTGGGGGTTCGGGGGCCAACGTCCTGACTTTC	CASSLVTGGSGANVLTF
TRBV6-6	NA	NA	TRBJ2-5	TGTGCCAGCACTCTTACCCCCTTGACCCAGTACTTC	CASTLTPLTQYF
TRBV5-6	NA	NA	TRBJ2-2	TGTGCCAGCAGCCGATGGGACCTGAACACCGGGGAGCTGTTTTTT	CASSRWDLNTGELFF
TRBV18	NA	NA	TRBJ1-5	TGTGCCAGCTCACCACCGGGACTGGGTAGCAATCAGCCCCAGCATTTT	CASSPPGLGSNQPQHF
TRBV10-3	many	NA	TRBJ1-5	TGTGCCATCAGCGATACAAGGGGCAATCAGCCCCAGCATTTT	CAISDTRGNQPQHF
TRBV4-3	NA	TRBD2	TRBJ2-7	TGCGCCAGCAGCCAAGAAAACCCGGGACTACTACACGAGCAGTACTTC	CASSQENPGLLHEQYF
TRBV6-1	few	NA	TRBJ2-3	TGTGCCAGCAGTTTCGGACTCCCCTCCTACACAGATACGCAGTATTTT	CASSFGLPSYTDTQYF
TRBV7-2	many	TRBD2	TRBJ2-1	TGTGCCAGCAGCTTAGCGCTAGCGGGTTTCTCCTACAATGAGCAGTTCTTC	CASSLALAGFSYNEQFF
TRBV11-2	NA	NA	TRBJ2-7	TGTGCCAGCAGCTTAGAGGATAACTACGAGCAGTACTTC	CASSLEDNYEQYF
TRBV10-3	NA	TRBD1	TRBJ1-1	TGTGCCATCAGTGGACAGGGGGCGCCGGGGACTGAAGCTTTCTTT	CAISGQGAPGTEAFF
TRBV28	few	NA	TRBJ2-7	TGTGCCACCCAGGGACGGGACGAGCAGTACTTC	CATQGRDEQYF
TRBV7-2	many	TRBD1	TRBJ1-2	TGTGCCAGCAGCGACAGGGGTCGGGGCGCCTATGGCTACACCTTC	CASSDRGRGAYGYTF